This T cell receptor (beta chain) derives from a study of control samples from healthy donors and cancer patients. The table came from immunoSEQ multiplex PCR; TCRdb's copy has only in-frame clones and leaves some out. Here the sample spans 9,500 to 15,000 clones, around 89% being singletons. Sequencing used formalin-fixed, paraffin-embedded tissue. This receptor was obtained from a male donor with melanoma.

CDR3: CASSLGSSPGELFF. The CDR3 coding sequence is TGCGCCAGCAGCTTGGGATCCTCCCCCGGGGAGCTGTTTTTT. J is TRBJ2-2 and V is TRBV5-1; D uncertain. Trimming shortened V by 0 bases and J by 6 bases, and 9 bases separated the two germline ends. In germline, CDR1 is SGHRS, CDR2 YFSETQ. The CDR3 sequence is 14 residues long.